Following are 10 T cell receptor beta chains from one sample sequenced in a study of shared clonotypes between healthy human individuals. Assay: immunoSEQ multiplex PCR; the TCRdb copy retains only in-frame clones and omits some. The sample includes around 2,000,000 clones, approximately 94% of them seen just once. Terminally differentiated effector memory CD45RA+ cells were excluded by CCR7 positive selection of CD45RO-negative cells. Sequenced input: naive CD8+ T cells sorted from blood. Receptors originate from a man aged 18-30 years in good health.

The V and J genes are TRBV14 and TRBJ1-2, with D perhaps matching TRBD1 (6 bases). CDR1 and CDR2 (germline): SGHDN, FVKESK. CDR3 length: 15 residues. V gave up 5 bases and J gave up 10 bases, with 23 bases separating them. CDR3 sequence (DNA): TGTGCCAGCAGCACTCAGACCGGGGGCGGACGGTACTACACCTTC. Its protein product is CASSTQTGGGRYYTF.

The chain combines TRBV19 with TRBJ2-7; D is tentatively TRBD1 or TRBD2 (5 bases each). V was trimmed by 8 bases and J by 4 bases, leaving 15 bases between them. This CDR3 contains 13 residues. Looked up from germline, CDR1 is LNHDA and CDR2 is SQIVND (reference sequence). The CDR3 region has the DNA TGTGCCAGTTCAGCCGAGGGGCAGTACGAGCAGTACTTC. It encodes CASSAEGQYEQYF.

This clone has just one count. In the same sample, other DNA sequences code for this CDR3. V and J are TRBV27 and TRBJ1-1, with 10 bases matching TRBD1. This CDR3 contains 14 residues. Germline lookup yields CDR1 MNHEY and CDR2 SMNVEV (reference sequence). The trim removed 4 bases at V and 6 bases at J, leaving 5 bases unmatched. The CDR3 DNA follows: TGTGCCAGCAGTTGGACAGGGGGAGTATCTGAAGCTTTCTTT. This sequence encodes CASSWTGGVSEAFF.

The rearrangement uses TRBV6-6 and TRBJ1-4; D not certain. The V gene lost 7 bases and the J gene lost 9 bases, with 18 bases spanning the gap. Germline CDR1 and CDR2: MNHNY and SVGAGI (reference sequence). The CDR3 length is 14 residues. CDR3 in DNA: TGTGCCAGCACCGACTCATCGGTCTATAAAAAACTGTTTTTT. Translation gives CASTDSSVYKKLFF.

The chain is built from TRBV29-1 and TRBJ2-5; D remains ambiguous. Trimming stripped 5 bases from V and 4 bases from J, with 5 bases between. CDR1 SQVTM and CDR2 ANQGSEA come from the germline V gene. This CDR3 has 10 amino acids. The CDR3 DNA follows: TGCAGCGTTTTAGTAGAGACCCAGTACTTC. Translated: CSVLVETQYF. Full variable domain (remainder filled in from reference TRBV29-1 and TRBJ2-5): SAVISQKPSRDICQRGTSLTIQCQVDSQVTMMFWYRQQPGQSLTLIATANQGSEATYESGFVIDKFPISRPNLTFSTLTVSNMSPEDSSIYLCSVLVETQYFGPGTRLLVL.

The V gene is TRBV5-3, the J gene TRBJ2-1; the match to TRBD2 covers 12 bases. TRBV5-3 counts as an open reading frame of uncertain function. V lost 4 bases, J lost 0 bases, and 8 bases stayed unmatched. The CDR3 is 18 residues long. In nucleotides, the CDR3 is TGTGCCAGAAGCCATACTAGCGGGAGGTTCAACTCCTACAATGAGCAGTTCTTC. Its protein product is CARSHTSGRFNSYNEQFF.

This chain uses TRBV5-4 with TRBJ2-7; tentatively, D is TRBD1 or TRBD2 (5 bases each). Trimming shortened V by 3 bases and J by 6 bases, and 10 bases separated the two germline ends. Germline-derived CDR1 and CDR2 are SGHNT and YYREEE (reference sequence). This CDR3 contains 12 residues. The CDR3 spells CASSWGRGEQYF. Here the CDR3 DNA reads TGTGCCAGCAGCTGGGGACGGGGCGAGCAGTACTTC.

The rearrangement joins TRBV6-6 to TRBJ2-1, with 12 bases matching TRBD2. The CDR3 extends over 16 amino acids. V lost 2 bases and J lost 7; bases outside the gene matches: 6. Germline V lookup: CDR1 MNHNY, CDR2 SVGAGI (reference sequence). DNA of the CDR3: TGTGCCAGCAGTTACGCTAGCGGGGGGGTCTGGAATGAGCAGTTCTTC. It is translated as CASSYASGGVWNEQFF.

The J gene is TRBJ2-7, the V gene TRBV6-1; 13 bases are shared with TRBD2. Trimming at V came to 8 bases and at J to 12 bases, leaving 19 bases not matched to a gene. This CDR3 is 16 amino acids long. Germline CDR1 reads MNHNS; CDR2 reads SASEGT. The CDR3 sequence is CASGGGFAGLAGIGYF. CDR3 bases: TGTGCCAGCGGTGGAGGATTTGCGGGACTAGCGGGAATTGGGTACTTC.

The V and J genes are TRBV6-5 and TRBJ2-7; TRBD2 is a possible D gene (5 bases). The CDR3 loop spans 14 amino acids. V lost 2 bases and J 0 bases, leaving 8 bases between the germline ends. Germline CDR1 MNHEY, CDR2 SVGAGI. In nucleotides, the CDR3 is TGTGCCAGCAGTTACAATGAGGGCTCCTACGAGCAGTACTTC. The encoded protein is CASSYNEGSYEQYF.